The sequence of this T cell receptor beta chain was determined in a study of long-term antiretroviral therapy in people with HIV. Whole-study context: There is a gap of about a decade between the earliest samples and the later 2015 immediate-ART recommendation.

The ends were cut back, 7 bases at V and 5 bases at J, with 15 bases in the middle. Germline V gene sequence: CDR1 LNHDA, CDR2 SQIVND (reference sequence). This CDR3 spans 14 amino acids. From each donor, at least one pre-ART PBMC sample and at least two post-ART PBMC samples were obtained. Study findings and constraints: Upon ART, diversity increased but remained lower than transplant donor controls. Possibly under older ART regimens, blood was drawn between about 2003 and 2018.

The table lists this clone with a count of one. Its antigen is currently unknown. immunoSEQ v3.0 was run at survey level. The assay was immunoSEQ multiplex PCR, and TCRdb's table has in-frame clones only and misses some. The sample includes fewer than 40,000 clones, 75% to 90% seen only once; the top ten take 4.5% to 7%. The sequence was obtained from a woman aged 45-65 years with HIV. The chain carries TRBV19 and TRBJ2-1; D is uncertain. The material was unsorted PBMCs, obtained 3.1 years after starting antiretroviral therapy. CDR3 residues: CASNLRLENNEQFF. CDR3 DNA: TGTGCCAGTAATCTGAGACTCGAGAACAATGAGCAGTTCTTC.